These 8 T cell receptor beta chains came from one sample sequenced in a study of blood T cell repertoires in COVID-19. Sequenced by immunoSEQ multiplex PCR; TCRdb stores in-frame clones only, minus some. The sample has 150,000 to 200,000 clones, less than 85% seen once. Sample: PBMCs or T cells enriched from blood (not recorded which). The receptors originated from a woman aged 60-75 years with acute COVID-19.

This clone was observed a few times. The gene calls are TRBV19 and TRBJ1-6; weak D call: TRBD1 (6 bases). This CDR3 comprises 14 residues. The V and J ends lost 6 bases and 4 bases respectively, with 10 bases between them. Germline V gives CDR1 LNHDA, CDR2 SQIVND (reference sequence). This CDR3 is CASSETGYNSPLHF. CDR3 coding DNA: TGTGCCAGTAGCGAAACAGGGTATAATTCACCCCTCCACTTT.

The chain couples TRBV13 to TRBJ2-2; tentatively, D is TRBD2 (5 bases). Germline V CDR1 and CDR2: PRHDT, FYEKMQ (reference sequence). The V and J ends lost 4 bases and 5 bases respectively, with 11 bases between them. The CDR3 is 14 amino acids. The CDR3, as DNA: TGTGCCAGCAGCTCCAGGACTCTAACCGGGGAGCTGTTTTTT. Translating it yields CASSSRTLTGELFF.

The chain combines TRBV7-2 with TRBJ1-3, with D uncertain. Trimming took off 4 bases at V and 8 bases at J, with 18 bases between the two ends. Germline V lookup: CDR1 SGHTA, CDR2 FQGNSA. This CDR3 spans 15 amino acids. CDR3 nucleotides: TGTGCCAGCAGCTCAGAGTCCTGGTCTGAGGACACCATATATTTT. Its protein product is CASSSESWSEDTIYF.

V and J are TRBV5-4 and TRBJ2-5; 7 nucleotides agree with TRBD1. The CDR3 extends over 14 amino acids. Looked up from germline, CDR1 is SGHNT and CDR2 is YYREEE (reference sequence). Trimming removed 4 bases from V and 1 base from J; junction bases left unmatched: 4. The CDR3 DNA is TGTGCCAGCAGCGGGGGACAGCTCCAAGAGACCCAGTACTTC. It codes for CASSGGQLQETQYF.

The chain combines TRBV20-1 with TRBJ2-5, with D possibly TRBD2 on 6 matching bases. Trimming pared 4 bases from V and 5 bases from J, leaving 8 bases between. The germline V gene encodes CDR1 DFQATT and CDR2 SNEGSKA (reference sequence). This CDR3 is built from 11 residues. CDR3 sequence (DNA): TGCAGTGCTATCGGAGGGGAGACCCAGTACTTC. Encoded protein: CSAIGGETQYF.

The chain has TRBV7-2 and TRBJ1-2; a weak D match, TRBD1 (6 bases). The CDR3 runs to 15 residues. The V end was cut by 1 base, the J end by 1 base, with 10 bases between. Germline lookup yields CDR1 SGHTA and CDR2 FQGNSA. The chain's CDR3 is CASSLGGRVNYGYTF. The CDR3 DNA sequence: TGTGCCAGCAGCTTAGGGGGGCGGGTTAACTATGGCTACACCTTC. The full variable domain, in which reference TRBV7-2 and TRBJ1-2 provide the parts outside the CDR3, is GAGVSQSPSNKVTEKGKDVELRCDPISGHTALYWYRQSLGQGLEFLIYFQGNSAPDKSGLPSDRFSAERTGGSVSTLTIQRTQQEDSAVYLCASSLGGRVNYGYTFGSGTRLTVV.

This chain uses TRBV11-2 with TRBJ2-1, with a weak D call TRBD2 (7 bases). Per the germline V gene, CDR1 is SGHAT and CDR2 is FQNNGV. The CDR3 is 15 residues long. V lost 0 bases and J 5 bases, leaving 11 bases between the germline ends. This CDR3 reads CASSLDGGRNNEQFF. The CDR3 DNA sequence: TGTGCCAGCAGCTTAGACGGGGGGCGCAACAATGAGCAGTTCTTC.

The CDR3 DNA reads as TGTGCCAGCAGCTCGATTTCTACAGGGGTTGGGGGGGAAAAACTGTTTTTT. Protein sequence: CASSSISTGVGGEKLFF. The chain has TRBV7-9 and TRBJ1-4; TRBD1 aligns across 7 bases. J gave up 8 bases and V 4 bases, and 16 bases lay outside the gene matches. The CDR3 loop spans 17 amino acids. Germline assignment: CDR1 SEHNR and CDR2 FQNEAQ (reference sequence).